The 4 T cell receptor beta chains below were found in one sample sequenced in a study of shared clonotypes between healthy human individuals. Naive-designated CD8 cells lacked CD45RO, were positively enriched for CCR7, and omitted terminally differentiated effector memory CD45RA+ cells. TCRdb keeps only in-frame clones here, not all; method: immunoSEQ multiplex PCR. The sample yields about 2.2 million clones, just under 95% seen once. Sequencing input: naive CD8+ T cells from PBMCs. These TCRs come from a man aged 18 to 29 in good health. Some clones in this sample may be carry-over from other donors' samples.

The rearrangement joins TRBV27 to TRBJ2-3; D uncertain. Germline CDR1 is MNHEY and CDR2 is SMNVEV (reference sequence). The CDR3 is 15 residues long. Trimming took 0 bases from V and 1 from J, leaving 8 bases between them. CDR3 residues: CASSLSFSGTDTQYF. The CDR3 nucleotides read TGTGCCAGCAGTTTATCGTTCTCTGGCACAGATACGCAGTATTTT.

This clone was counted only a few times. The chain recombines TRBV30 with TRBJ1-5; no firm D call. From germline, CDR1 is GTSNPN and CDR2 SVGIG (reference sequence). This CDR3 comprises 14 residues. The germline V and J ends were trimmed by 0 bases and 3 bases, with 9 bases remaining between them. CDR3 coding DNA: TGTGCCTGGAGTGTACGGGCCCTCAATCAGCCCCAGCATTTT. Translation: CAWSVRALNQPQHF. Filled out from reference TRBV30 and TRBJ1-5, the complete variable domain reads SQTIHQWPATLVQPVGSPLSLECTVEGTSNPNLYWYRQAAGRGLQLLFYSVGIGQISSEVPQNLSASRPQDRQFILSSKKLLLSDSGFYLCAWSVRALNQPQHFGDGTRLSIL.

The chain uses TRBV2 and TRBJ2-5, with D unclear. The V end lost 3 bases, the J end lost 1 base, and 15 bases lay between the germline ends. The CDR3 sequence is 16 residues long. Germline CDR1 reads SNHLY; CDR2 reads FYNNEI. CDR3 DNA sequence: TGTGCCAGCAGTGATCGGCAGCCCTCCCTCCAAGAGACCCAGTACTTC. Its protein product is CASSDRQPSLQETQYF.

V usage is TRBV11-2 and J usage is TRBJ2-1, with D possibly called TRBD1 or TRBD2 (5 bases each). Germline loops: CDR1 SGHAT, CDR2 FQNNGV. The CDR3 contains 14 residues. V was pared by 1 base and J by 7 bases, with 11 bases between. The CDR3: CASSLADEGNEQFF. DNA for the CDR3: TGTGCCAGCAGCTTAGCAGACGAGGGGAATGAGCAGTTCTTC.